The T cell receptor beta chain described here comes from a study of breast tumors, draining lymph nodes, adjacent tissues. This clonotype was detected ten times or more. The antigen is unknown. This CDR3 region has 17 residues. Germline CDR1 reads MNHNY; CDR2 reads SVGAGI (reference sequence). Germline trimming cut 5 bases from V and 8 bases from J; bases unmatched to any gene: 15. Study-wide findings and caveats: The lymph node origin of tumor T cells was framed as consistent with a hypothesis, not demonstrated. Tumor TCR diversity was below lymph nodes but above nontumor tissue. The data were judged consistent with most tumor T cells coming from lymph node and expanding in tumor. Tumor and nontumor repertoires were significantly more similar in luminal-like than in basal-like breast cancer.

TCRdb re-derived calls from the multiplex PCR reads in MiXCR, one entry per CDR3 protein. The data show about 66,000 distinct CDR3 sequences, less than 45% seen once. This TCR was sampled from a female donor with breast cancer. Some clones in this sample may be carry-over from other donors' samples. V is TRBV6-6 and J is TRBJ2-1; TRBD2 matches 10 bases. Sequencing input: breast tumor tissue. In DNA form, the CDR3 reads TGTGCCAGCAGTCTCCCCCCGGGAAGCGGGAGGGCCCATGAGCAGTTCTTC. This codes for CASSLPPGSGRAHEQFF.